This T cell receptor (beta chain) was sequenced during a study of blood T cell repertoires in COVID-19. Across the study: The study drew acute and convalescent COVID-19 samples from the United States, Italy and Spain. The cDNA or gDNA used as material had been derived from T cells, B-cell-depleted T cells, or PBMCs.

The CDR3 consists of 16 residues. Per germline, CDR1 MNHEY and CDR2 SVGEGT. Losses at the gene ends were 4 bases for V and 2 bases for J; bases not matched to a gene: 5. In the original analysis: Reference gene primer amplification yielded estimated nucleated cell counts. Sequencing was performed with immunoSEQ multiplex PCR; in TCRdb, only in-frame clones are kept and a portion is missing. V and J calls and clone size come straight from that table; D and trimming were deduced from the DNA. The sample lists about 340,000 clones, around 83% seen once, with under 3% in the top ten. The material sequenced was peripheral blood. The rearrangement uses TRBV6-2 or TRBV6-3 and TRBJ2-3; TRBD1 agrees at 11 bases. The TCR originated in a young man with active or convalescent COVID-19. CDR3 in DNA: TGTGCCAGCAGTTCCTGGACAGGGGGCACCACAGATACGCAGTATTTT. Amino acid sequence: CASSSWTGGTTDTQYF.